The sequence of this T cell receptor (beta chain) was determined in a study of blood T cell repertoires in COVID-19. On the study more broadly: Samples of COVID-19 (acute and convalescent) were obtained from the United States, Italy and Spain. From T cells, B-cell-depleted T cells, or PBMCs came the material, which was cDNA or gDNA.

The count of this clone is one. Per the germline V gene, CDR1 is LGHNA and CDR2 is YNFKEQ. The ends lost 3 bases at V and 3 bases at J; junction bases unmatched: 2. CDR3 length: 15 residues. Source study methods: Using reference gene primer amplification, nucleated cell counts were estimated. Profiled with immunoSEQ multiplex PCR; TCRdb holds only in-frame clones, not every one. V and J calls and clone size are given by that table; D and trimming were obtained from the DNA. Of more than 200,000 clones in the sample, approximately 91% were seen once. The sequenced material came from peripheral blood. This chain links TRBV4-2 with TRBJ2-7, with TRBD2 matching over 13 bases. This sequence originates from a woman aged 55-70 years with acute or convalescent COVID-19. DNA of the CDR3: TGTGCCAGCAGCCAGGGGACTAGCGGGATCTACGAGCAGTACTTC. This codes for CASSQGTSGIYEQYF.